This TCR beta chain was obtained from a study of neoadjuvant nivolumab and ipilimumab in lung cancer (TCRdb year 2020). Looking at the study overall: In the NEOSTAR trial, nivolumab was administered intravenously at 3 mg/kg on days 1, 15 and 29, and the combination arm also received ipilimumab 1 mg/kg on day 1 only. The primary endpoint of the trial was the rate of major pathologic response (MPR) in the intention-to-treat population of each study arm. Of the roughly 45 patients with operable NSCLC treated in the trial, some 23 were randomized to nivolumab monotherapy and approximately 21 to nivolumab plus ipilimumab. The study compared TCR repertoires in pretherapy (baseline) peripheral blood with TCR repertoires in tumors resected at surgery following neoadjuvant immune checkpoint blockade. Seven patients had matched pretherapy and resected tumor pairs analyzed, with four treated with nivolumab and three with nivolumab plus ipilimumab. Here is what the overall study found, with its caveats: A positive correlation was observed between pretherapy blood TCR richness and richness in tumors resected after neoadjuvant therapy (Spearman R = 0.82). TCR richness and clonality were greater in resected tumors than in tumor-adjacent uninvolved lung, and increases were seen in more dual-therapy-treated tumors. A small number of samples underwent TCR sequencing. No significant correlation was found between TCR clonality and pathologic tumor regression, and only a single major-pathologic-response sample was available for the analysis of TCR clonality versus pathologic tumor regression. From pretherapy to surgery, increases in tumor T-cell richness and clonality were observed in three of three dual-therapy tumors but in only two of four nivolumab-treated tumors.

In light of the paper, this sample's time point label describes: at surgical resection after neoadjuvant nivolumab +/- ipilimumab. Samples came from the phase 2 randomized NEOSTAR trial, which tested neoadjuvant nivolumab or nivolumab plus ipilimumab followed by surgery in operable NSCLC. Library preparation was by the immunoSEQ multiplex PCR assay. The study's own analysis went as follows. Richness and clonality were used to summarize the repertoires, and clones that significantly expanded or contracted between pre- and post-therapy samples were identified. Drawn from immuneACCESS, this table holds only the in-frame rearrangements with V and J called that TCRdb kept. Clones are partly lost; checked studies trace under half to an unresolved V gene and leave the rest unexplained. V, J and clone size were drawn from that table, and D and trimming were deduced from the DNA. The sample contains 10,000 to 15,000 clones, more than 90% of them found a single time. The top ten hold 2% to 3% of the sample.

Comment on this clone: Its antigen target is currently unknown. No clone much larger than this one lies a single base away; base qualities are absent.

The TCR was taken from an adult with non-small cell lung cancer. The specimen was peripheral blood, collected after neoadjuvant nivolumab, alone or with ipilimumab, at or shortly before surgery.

The base sequence is TGTGCCATCAGGGACAGGGTAGGGACTGAAGCTTTCTTT. This codes for CAIRDRVGTEAFF. Recombination linked TRBV10-3 to TRBJ1-1; 8 bases in between match TRBD1. CDR3 length: 13 amino acids, cysteine to phenylalanine. Just CDR3 DNA is preserved here, 39 bases in frame from base 1. V trim: 6 bases; J trim: 5 bases; unmatched bases: 5. CDR1 and CDR2, looked up from the germline V gene, are ENHRY and SYGVKD.